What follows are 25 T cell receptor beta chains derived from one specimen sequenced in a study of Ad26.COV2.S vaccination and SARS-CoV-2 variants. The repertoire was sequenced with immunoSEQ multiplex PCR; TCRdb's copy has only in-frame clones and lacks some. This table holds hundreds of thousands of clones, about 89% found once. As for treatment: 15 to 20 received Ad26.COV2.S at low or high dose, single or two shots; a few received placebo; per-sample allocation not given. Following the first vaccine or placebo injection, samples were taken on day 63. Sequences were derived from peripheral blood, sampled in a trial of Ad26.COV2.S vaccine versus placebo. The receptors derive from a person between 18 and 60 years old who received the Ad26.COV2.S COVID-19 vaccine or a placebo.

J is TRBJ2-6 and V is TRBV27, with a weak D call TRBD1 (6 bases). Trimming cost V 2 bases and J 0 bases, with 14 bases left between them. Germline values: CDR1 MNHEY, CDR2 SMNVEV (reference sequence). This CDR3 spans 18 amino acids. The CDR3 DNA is TGTGCCAGCAGTTTAGTCCCAGGGGCCCTCTCTGGGGCCAACGTCCTGACTTTC. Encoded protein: CASSLVPGALSGANVLTF.

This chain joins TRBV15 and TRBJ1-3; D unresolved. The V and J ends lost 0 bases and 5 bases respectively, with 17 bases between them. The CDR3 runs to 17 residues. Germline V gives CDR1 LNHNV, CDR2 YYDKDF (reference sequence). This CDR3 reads CATSRDIVRDRRNTIYF. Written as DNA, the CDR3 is TGTGCCACCAGCAGAGATATCGTAAGGGATCGAAGAAACACCATATATTTT.

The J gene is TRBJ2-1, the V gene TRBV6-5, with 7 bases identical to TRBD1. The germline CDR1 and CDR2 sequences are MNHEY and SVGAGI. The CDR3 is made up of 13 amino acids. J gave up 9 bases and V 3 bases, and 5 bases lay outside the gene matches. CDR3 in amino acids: CASSYRGGGEQFF. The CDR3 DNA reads TGTGCCAGCAGTTATAGAGGGGGCGGTGAGCAGTTCTTC.

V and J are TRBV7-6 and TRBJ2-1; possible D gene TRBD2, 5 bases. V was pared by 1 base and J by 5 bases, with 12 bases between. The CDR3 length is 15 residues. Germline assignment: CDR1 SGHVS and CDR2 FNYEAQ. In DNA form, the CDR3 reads TGTGCCAGCAGCTTAGTAGATTGGGAGAACAATGAGCAGTTCTTC. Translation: CASSLVDWENNEQFF.

The CDR3 here is CASRLADRLAQETQYF. The CDR3, as DNA: TGTGCAAGTCGCTTAGCGGACAGGTTAGCCCAAGAGACCCAGTACTTC. This rearrangement joins TRBV12-2 to TRBJ2-5; the table names TRBD1, a call not compared with the DNA. TRBV12-2 is a documented pseudogene. This CDR3 spans 16 amino acids.

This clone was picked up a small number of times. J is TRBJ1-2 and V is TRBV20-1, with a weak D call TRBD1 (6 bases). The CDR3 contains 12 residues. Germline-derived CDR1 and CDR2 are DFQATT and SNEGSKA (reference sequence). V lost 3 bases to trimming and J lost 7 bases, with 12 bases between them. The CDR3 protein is CSASLQDSGYTF. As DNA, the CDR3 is TGCAGTGCTAGTCTCCAGGACAGTGGCTACACCTTC.

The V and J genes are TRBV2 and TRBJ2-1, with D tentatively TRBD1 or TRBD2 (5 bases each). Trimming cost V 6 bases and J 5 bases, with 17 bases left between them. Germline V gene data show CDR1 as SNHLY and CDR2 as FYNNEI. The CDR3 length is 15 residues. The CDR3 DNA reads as TGTGCCAGCAGCCAGGGACGGAATACAAACAATGAGCAGTTCTTC. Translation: CASSQGRNTNNEQFF.

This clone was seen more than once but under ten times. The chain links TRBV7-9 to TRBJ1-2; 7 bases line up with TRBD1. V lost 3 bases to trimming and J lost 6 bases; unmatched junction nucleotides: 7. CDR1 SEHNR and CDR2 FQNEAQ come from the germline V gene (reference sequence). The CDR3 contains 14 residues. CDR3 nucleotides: TGTGCCAGCAGCTTCACCTCGGGACAGCATGGCTACACCTTC. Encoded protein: CASSFTSGQHGYTF.

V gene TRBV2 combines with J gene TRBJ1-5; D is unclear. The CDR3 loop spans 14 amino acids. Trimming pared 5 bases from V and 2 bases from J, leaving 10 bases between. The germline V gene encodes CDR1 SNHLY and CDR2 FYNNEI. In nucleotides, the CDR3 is TGTGCCAGCAGTCCCCAAGGAGGCAATCAGCCCCAGCATTTT. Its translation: CASSPQGGNQPQHF.

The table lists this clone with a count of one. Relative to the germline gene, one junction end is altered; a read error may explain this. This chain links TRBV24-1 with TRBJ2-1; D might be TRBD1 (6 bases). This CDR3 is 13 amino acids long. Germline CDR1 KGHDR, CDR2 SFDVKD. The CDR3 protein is CAASVVGAREQFF. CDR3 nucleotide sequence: TGTGCCGCCAGTGTGGTGGGGGCCCGGGAGCAGTTCTTC.

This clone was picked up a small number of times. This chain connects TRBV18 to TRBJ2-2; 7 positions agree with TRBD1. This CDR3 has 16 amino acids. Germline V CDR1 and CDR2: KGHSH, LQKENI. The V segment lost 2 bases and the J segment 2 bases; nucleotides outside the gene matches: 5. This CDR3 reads CASSPWQGENTGELFF. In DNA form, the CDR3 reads TGTGCCAGCTCACCATGGCAGGGGGAAAACACCGGGGAGCTGTTTTTT.

The DNA of the CDR3 is TGTGCCAGCAGCTTAGGCTGGGGCGGACAGGGCGTCGAGCAGTACTTC. It encodes CASSLGWGGQGVEQYF. This chain links TRBV7-8 with TRBJ2-7; 8 bases agree with TRBD1. The CDR3 runs 16 residues. V shed 1 base, J shed 6 bases, and the junction held 11 bases outside the gene matches. The germline gives CDR1 SGHVS, CDR2 FQNEAQ.

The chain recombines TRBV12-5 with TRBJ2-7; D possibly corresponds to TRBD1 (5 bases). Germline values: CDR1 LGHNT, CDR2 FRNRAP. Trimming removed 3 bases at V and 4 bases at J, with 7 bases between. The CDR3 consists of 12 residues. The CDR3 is CASGFDRYEQYF. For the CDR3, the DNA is TGTGCTAGTGGTTTCGACAGATACGAGCAGTACTTC.

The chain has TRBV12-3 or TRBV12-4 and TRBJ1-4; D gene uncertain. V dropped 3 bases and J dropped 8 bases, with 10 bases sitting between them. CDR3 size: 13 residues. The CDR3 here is CASSLTAQEKLFF. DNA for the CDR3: TGTGCCAGCAGTTTGACCGCTCAGGAAAAACTGTTTTTT.

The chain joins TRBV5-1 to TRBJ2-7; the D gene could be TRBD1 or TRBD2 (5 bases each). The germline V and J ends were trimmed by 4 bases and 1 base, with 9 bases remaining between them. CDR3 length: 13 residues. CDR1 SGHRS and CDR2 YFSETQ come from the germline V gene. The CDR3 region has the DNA TGCGCCAGCAGCACTAGGACATCCTACGAGCAGTACTTC. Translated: CASSTRTSYEQYF. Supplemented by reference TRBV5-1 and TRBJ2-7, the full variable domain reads KAGVTQTPRYLIKTRGQQVTLSCSPISGHRSVSWYQQTPGQGLQFLFEYFSETQRNKGNFPGRFSGRQFSNSRSEMNVSTLELGDSALYLCASSTRTSYEQYFGPGTRLTVT.

The chain's CDR3 is CSARRAGEQFF. CDR3 DNA sequence: TGCAGTGCTAGGAGGGCTGGTGAGCAGTTCTTC. This chain uses TRBV20-1 with TRBJ2-1, with D possibly TRBD2 on 5 matching bases. Trimming stripped 3 bases from V and 9 bases from J, with 9 bases between. The CDR3 totals 11 residues. The germline CDR1 and CDR2 sequences are DFQATT and SNEGSKA (reference sequence).

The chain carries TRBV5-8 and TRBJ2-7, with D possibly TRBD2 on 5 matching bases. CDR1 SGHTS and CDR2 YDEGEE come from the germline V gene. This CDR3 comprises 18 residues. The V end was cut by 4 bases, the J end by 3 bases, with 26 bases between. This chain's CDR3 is CASSPGLTVLADFYEQYF. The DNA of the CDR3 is TGTGCCAGCAGCCCTGGACTGACTGTTTTGGCAGACTTCTACGAGCAGTACTTC.

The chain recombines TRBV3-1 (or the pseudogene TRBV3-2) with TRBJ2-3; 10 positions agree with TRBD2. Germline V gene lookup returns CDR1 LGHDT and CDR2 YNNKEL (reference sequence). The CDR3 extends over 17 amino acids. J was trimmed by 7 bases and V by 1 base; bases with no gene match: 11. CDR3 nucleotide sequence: TGTGCCAGCAGCCAAGGAAGTTTAGCGGGAGGATCTCATACGCAGTATTTT. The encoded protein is CASSQGSLAGGSHTQYF.

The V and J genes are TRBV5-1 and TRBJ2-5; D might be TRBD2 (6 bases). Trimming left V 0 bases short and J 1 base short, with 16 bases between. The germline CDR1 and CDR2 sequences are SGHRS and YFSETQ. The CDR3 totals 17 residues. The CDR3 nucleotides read TGCGCCAGCAGCTTGGGCGGTGGGGGGTCGAGCCAAGAGACCCAGTACTTC. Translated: CASSLGGGGSSQETQYF.

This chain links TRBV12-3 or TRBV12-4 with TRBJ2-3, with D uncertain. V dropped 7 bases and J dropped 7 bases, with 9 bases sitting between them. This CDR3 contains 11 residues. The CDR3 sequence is CASTYMNTQYF. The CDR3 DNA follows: TGTGCCAGCACTTACATGAATACGCAGTATTTT.

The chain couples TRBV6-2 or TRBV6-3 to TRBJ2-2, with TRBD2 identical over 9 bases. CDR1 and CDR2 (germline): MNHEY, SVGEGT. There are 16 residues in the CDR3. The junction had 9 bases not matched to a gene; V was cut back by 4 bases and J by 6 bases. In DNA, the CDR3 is TGTGCCAGCAGTTCGGGACTAGCAGGTTTAGCCGGGGAGCTGTTTTTT. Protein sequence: CASSSGLAGLAGELFF.

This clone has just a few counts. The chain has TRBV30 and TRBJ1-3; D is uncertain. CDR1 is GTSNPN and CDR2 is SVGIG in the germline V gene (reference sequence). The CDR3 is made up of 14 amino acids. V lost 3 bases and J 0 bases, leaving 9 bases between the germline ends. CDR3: CAWRLAGSGNTIYF. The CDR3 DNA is TGTGCCTGGAGGCTTGCGGGCTCTGGAAACACCATATATTTT. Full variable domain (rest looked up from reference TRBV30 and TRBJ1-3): SQTIHQWPATLVQPVGSPLSLECTVEGTSNPNLYWYRQAAGRGLQLLFYSVGIGQISSEVPQNLSASRPQDRQFILSSKKLLLSDSGFYLCAWRLAGSGNTIYFGEGSWLTVV.

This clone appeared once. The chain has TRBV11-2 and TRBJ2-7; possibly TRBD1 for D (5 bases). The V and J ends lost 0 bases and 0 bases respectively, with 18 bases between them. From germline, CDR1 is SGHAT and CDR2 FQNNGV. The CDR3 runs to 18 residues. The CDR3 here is CASSLEAYRGHVSYEQYF. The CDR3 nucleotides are TGTGCCAGCAGCTTAGAAGCGTATAGGGGCCATGTCTCCTACGAGCAGTACTTC.

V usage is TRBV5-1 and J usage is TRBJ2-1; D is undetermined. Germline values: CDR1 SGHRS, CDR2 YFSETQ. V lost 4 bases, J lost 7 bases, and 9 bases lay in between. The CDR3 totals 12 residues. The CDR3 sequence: CASSRALNEQFF. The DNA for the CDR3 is TGCGCCAGCAGCCGGGCCCTAAATGAGCAGTTCTTC.

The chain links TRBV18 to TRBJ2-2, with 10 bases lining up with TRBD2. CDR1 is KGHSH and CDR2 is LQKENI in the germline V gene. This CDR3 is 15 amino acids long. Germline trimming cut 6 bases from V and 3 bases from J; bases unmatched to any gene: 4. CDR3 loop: CASSLLAGDTGELFF. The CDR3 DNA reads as TGTGCCAGCTCTCTCCTAGCGGGAGACACCGGGGAGCTGTTTTTT.